The next 5 T cell receptor beta chains were all read from a single sample in a study of T cell responses to AZD1222 COVID-19 vaccine. TCRdb keeps only in-frame clones here, not all; method: immunoSEQ multiplex PCR. The sample contains about 140,000 clones, roughly nine tenths of which appear only once. Sequencing was performed on peripheral blood, taken 28 days after the second dose of the MenACWY control vaccine. The source is an adult who received the MenACWY meningococcal vaccine as a control.

This chain uses TRBV30 with TRBJ1-4; 8 nucleotides line up with TRBD1. This CDR3 has 13 residues. The V gene end was trimmed by 0 bases and the J gene end by 7 bases; junction bases not matched to a gene: 1. Germline V gene sequence: CDR1 GTSNPN, CDR2 SVGIG (reference sequence). CDR3 loop: CAWSVGQGEKLFF. In DNA, the CDR3 is TGTGCCTGGAGTGTAGGACAGGGTGAAAAACTGTTTTTT.

The CDR3 region has the DNA TGTGCCAGCAGTACCACCGGGACTTCCAGAAACATTCAGTACTTC. This codes for CASSTTGTSRNIQYF. V usage is TRBV6-5 and J usage is TRBJ2-4, with D tentatively TRBD2 (6 bases). The CDR3 has 15 residues. Germline V CDR1 and CDR2: MNHEY, SVGAGI. The germline V and J ends were trimmed by 5 bases and 6 bases, with 17 bases remaining between them.

This clone appeared a single time. The V call is TRBV7-6, the J call TRBJ2-3; D may be TRBD2 (6 bases). The length of the CDR3 is 15 residues. Per the germline V gene, CDR1 is SGHVS and CDR2 is FNYEAQ. V gave up 5 bases and J gave up 1 base, with 13 bases separating them. CDR3 coding DNA: TGTGCCAGCAGCCAGCTTGGAGGGGGCACAGATACGCAGTATTTT. Translating gives CASSQLGGGTDTQYF.

The J gene is TRBJ2-5, the V gene TRBV5-8; 15 nucleotides agree with TRBD2. The CDR3 runs to 17 residues. Germline CDR1 reads SGHTS; CDR2 reads YDEGEE. The V gene end was trimmed by 4 bases and the J gene end by 3 bases; junction bases not matched to a gene: 7. The CDR3 protein is CASSPGLAGGREETQYF. CDR3 bases: TGTGCCAGCAGCCCCGGACTAGCGGGGGGGCGGGAAGAGACCCAGTACTTC.

The rearrangement links TRBV18 to TRBJ2-2; D not resolved. Trimming took off 0 bases at V and 4 bases at J, with 0 bases between the two ends. Germline loops: CDR1 KGHSH, CDR2 LQKENI. This CDR3 region has 12 residues. The CDR3 reads CASSPPTGELFF. CDR3 nucleotide sequence: TGTGCCAGCTCACCACCCACCGGGGAGCTGTTTTTT.